This is a list of T cell receptor beta chains from one sample in a study of T-cell reconstitution after alpha-beta-depleted transplantation in children. TCRdb reprocessed the PCR reads via MiXCR and lists one record per CDR3 protein. Of some 200,000 distinct CDR3 sequences detected, roughly 10% appear once; the ten largest clones hold 5.5% to 8%. Here the sequenced sample was PBMCs from the stem cell graft donor, taken from the stem cell graft. The receptor source for this set is a human donor who donated a stem cell graft to a child with acute lymphoblastic leukemia. CDR3s include the opening cysteine and the closing phenylalanine or tryptophan. The D gene is left open where the match is weak. Only some rows state a clone size, as once, few, many or a class for expanded clones.

CDR3 | DNA | J | D | size | V
CASSLESAVGHEQYF | TGTGCCAGCAGCTTAGAATCGGCAGTGGGCCACGAGCAGTACTTC | TRBJ2-7 | - | - | TRBV7-2
CASSPSGGALNTGELFF | TGTGCCAGCAGTCCCAGCGGGGGGGCCCTTAACACCGGGGAGCTGTTTTTT | TRBJ2-2 | TRBD2 | few | TRBV27
CASSHPQGAGEKLFF | TGTGCCAGCAGCCATCCACAGGGGGCGGGTGAAAAACTGTTTTTT | TRBJ1-4 | TRBD1 | - | TRBV4-2
CASSLVGGENTGELFF | TGTGCCAGCAGCTTAGTTGGGGGAGAGAACACCGGGGAGCTGTTTTTT | TRBJ2-2 | - | many | TRBV7-2
CATSREGGGSADTQYF | TGTGCCACCAGCAGAGAGGGGGGTGGCTCCGCAGATACGCAGTATTTT | TRBJ2-3 | - | many | TRBV15
CASSPVDREGSPLHF | TGTGCCAGCAGCCCAGTCGACAGGGAGGGATCACCCCTCCACTTT | TRBJ1-6 | TRBD1 | many | TRBV12-3/TRBV12-4
CASSEKPNSPLHF | TGTGCCAGCAGTGAAAAGCCGAATTCACCCCTCCACTTT | TRBJ1-6 | - | many | TRBV6-1
CASSYFDQVQPQHF | TGTGCCAGCAGTTATTTCGACCAGGTTCAGCCCCAGCATTTT | TRBJ1-5 | - | - | TRBV6-2/TRBV6-3
CASSFGPGISNTEAFF | TGTGCCAGCAGTTTCGGTCCTGGGATATCGAACACTGAAGCTTTCTTT | TRBJ1-1 | - | many | TRBV6-5
CASSREGTGNYGYTF | TGTGCCAGCAGCCGAGAAGGGACAGGGAACTATGGCTACACCTTC | TRBJ1-2 | TRBD1 | many | TRBV7-2
CASSESLNRGTQYF | TGTGCCAGCAGTGAATCATTAAATAGAGGGACCCAGTACTTC | TRBJ2-5 | - | many | TRBV6-1
CASSQDVRGVRADTQYF | TGTGCCAGCAGCCAAGATGTACGCGGGGTCAGGGCAGATACGCAGTATTTT | TRBJ2-3 | - | - | TRBV3-1
CASSYVTGELFF | TGTGCCAGCAGTTATGTCACCGGGGAGCTGTTTTTT | TRBJ2-2 | - | many | TRBV6-6
CASSLFLQGGNEQFF | TGCGCCAGCAGCTTGTTCTTGCAGGGAGGGAATGAGCAGTTCTTC | TRBJ2-1 | TRBD2 | few | TRBV5-1
CASSQVLGALNNEQFF | TGTGCCAGCAGCCAAGTACTCGGGGCGCTCAACAATGAGCAGTTCTTC | TRBJ2-1 | - | many | TRBV14
CAIPERGTGPDQPQHF | TGTGCCATCCCAGAGCGGGGGACAGGGCCCGATCAGCCCCAGCATTTT | TRBJ1-5 | TRBD1 | few | TRBV25-1
CSVGRRDLSGYTF | TGCAGCGTTGGTCGCCGGGACCTGAGCGGCTACACCTTC | TRBJ1-2 | - | few | TRBV29-1
CASSEPGPVNTEAFF | TGTGCCAGCAGTGAGCCCGGACCGGTGAACACTGAAGCTTTCTTT | TRBJ1-1 | - | many | TRBV6-2/TRBV6-3
CASGRGHFRTGELFF | TGTGCCAGCGGCAGGGGGCATTTTCGCACCGGGGAGCTGTTTTTT | TRBJ2-2 | TRBD1 | many | TRBV6-2/TRBV6-3
CAISEFQGNEQYF | TGTGCCATCAGTGAGTTTCAGGGAAACGAGCAGTACTTC | TRBJ2-7 | - | few | TRBV10-3
CAISQLGLSSYEQYF | TGTGCCATCAGTCAACTGGGACTAAGCTCCTACGAGCAGTACTTC | TRBJ2-7 | TRBD2 | many | TRBV10-3
CASSQEFGGGDQYF | TGCGCCAGCAGCCAAGAGTTCGGGGGAGGGGACCAGTACTTC | TRBJ2-5 | TRBD2 | - | TRBV4-3
CASRPYTGGGEGELFF | TGTGCCAGCAGGCCATATACAGGGGGAGGAGAGGGGGAGCTGTTTTTT | TRBJ2-2 | TRBD1 | few | TRBV6-1
CASSFPGIISGNTIYF | TGTGCCAGCAGTTTCCCGGGGATCATTTCTGGAAACACCATATATTTT | TRBJ1-3 | - | many | TRBV12-3/TRBV12-4
CASSSLGRQETQYF | TGTGCCAGCAGCTCCCTAGGCCGTCAAGAGACCCAGTACTTC | TRBJ2-5 | - | - | TRBV7-2
CASSYSEGGEQYF | TGTGCCAGCAGTTACTCGGAAGGGGGCGAGCAGTACTTC | TRBJ2-7 | - | many | TRBV6-5
CATETGGDYGYTF | TGTGCCACCGAGACGGGGGGCGACTATGGCTACACCTTC | TRBJ1-2 | - | once | TRBV28
CASSPGQGARAFF | TGCGCCAGCAGCCCTGGACAGGGGGCCCGCGCTTTCTTT | TRBJ1-1 | TRBD1 | - | TRBV5-1
CASSFSETYNEQFF | TGTGCCAGCAGCTTTAGCGAGACCTACAATGAGCAGTTCTTC | TRBJ2-1 | - | few | TRBV7-9
CASSFGDRGTNEKLFF | TGCGCCAGCAGCTTCGGGGACAGGGGGACTAATGAAAAACTGTTTTTT | TRBJ1-4 | TRBD1 | many | TRBV5-1
CASSLGSLAGATDTQYF | TGTGCCAGCAGCTTAGGATCCTTAGCGGGGGCCACAGATACGCAGTATTTT | TRBJ2-3 | TRBD2 | many | TRBV11-2
CASRLGSSGVEQYF | TGTGCCAGCAGACTGGGGTCTAGTGGTGTCGAGCAGTACTTC | TRBJ2-7 | - | many | TRBV5-5
CASSRPRDPLYF | TGTGCCAGCTCAAGGCCCCGGGACCCCTTGTACTTC | TRBJ2-5 | - | - | TRBV7-2
CASSLAGMRGWDTEAFF | TGCGCCAGCAGCTTGGCGGGAATGAGGGGATGGGACACTGAAGCTTTCTTT | TRBJ1-1 | - | many | TRBV5-1
CASSLAGHITDTQYF | TGTGCCAGCAGCCTGGCGGGACATATCACAGATACGCAGTATTTT | TRBJ2-3 | - | - | TRBV11-3